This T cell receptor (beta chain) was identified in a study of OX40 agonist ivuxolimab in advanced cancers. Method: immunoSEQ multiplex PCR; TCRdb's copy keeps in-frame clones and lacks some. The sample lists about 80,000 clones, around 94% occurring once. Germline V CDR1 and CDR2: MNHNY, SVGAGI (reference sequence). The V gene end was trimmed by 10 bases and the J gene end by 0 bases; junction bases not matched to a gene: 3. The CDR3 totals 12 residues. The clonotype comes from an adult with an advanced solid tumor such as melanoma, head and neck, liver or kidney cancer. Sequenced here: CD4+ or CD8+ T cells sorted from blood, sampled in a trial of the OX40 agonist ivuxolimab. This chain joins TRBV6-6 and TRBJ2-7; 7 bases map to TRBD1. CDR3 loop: CATQGNSYEQYF. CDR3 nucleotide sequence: TGTGCCACACAGGGGAACTCCTACGAGCAGTACTTC.